This TCR beta chain was sequenced in a study of cytomegalovirus exposure and HLA in healthy donors. Both 60 Vbeta primers and 13 Jbeta primers went into the PCR. Sequenced by immunoSEQ multiplex PCR; TCRdb stores in-frame clones only, minus some. This table holds 150,000 or so clones, around 79% found once. This CDR3 has 15 residues. V lost 5 bases and J lost 0, with 12 bases in between. Germline V gene sequence: CDR1 LGHNA, CDR2 YNFKEQ. Donors likely had unrecorded immune exposures despite being nominally healthy when sampled. The rearrangement uses TRBV4-2 and TRBJ2-3; D unresolved. This clonotype was obtained from a male donor in good health and CMV-seronegative. The specimen was PBMCs. CDR3 region: CASSAPKPSTDTQYF. In DNA, the CDR3 is TGTGCCAGCAGCGCGCCGAAGCCTAGCACAGATACGCAGTATTTT.